Here is one T cell receptor (beta chain) with its context. The source of the sample is a study of T cells in localized non-small cell lung cancer. Germline CDR1 is SGHTA and CDR2 is FQGNSA. This CDR3 has 17 amino acids. The germline V and J ends were trimmed by 2 bases and 5 bases, with 21 bases remaining between them. TCRdb keeps only in-frame clones here, not all; method: immunoSEQ multiplex PCR. In the table there are about 52,000 clones, 80% of which are singletons. The rearrangement uses TRBV7-2 and TRBJ1-1; possible D gene TRBD1, 6 bases. This receptor was obtained from a woman between 40 and 69 years old with stage II lung adenocarcinoma. Sequencing was performed on PBMCs, taken before any cancer treatment. This CDR3 is CASSLSGTGALRTEAFF. The CDR3 coding sequence is TGTGCCAGCAGCTTATCCGGAACGGGGGCGCTGAGGACTGAAGCTTTCTTT.